A selection of T cell receptor beta chains follows, all from one sample in a study of early T cells in non-severe SARS-CoV-2 infection. MiXCR was run by TCRdb on the 5' RACE reads, yielding one entry per CDR3 protein. Of tens of thousands of distinct CDR3 sequences listed, roughly 6.2% were seen once; the top ten hold roughly 4%. The sample comprised whole blood. Receptors originate from an adult who was a healthcare worker with PCR-confirmed SARS-CoV-2 infection or an uninfected control (not recorded which). The CDR3 runs from the conserved cysteine through the conserved F or W. The D gene is left open where the match is weak. Not every row has a clone size; where given, it reads once, few, many or a size class.

clone_size j_call v_call d_call cdr3_nt cdr3_aa
few TRBJ2-3 TRBV12-5 - TGTGCTAGTGGTTGGGGGGCCCACACAGATACGCAGTATTTT CASGWGAHTDTQYF
many TRBJ1-2 TRBV29-1 - TGCAGCGTTGGACAGGACTATGGCTACACCTTC CSVGQDYGYTF
many TRBJ1-2 TRBV7-2 - TGTGCCAGCAGCTTAGTTGTTGGGGAGGACTATGGCTACACCTTC CASSLVVGEDYGYTF
many TRBJ2-2 TRBV5-8 TRBD1 TGTGCCAGCAGCCCGGGGACAGGGGGCCTCACCGGGGAGCTGTTTTTT CASSPGTGGLTGELFF
- TRBJ2-1 TRBV7-7 TRBD2 TGTGCTAGCAGCACCTCTAGCGGGGGGGACAATGAGCAGTTCTTC CASSTSSGGDNEQFF
many TRBJ2-1 TRBV11-2 TRBD1 TGTGCCAGCAGACTACGGCAGGGGGCTTACAATGAGCAGTTCTTC CASRLRQGAYNEQFF
many TRBJ2-2 TRBV9 TRBD2 TGTGCCAGCAGCGTAGTTTTAGGGCTAGCGGAGAACACCGGGGAGCTGTTTTTT CASSVVLGLAENTGELFF
- TRBJ1-2 TRBV4-3 - TGCGCCAGCAGCCAAGGTGGAGGGCGAGGCTATGGCTACACCTTC CASSQGGGRGYGYTF
many TRBJ2-3 TRBV7-2 - TGTGCCAGCAGCTCTTACTCAGATACGCAGTATTTT CASSSYSDTQYF
few TRBJ2-7 TRBV9 TRBD2 TGTGCCAGCAGCACCCGGACTAGCTCTTACGAGCAGTACTTC CASSTRTSSYEQYF
many TRBJ2-7 TRBV4-3 - TGCGCCAGCAGCCAATTCTCGAATTCCTACGAGCAGTACTTC CASSQFSNSYEQYF
- TRBJ2-3 TRBV7-2 - TGTGCCAGCAGCTTAGGGACGGACTACCGAGATACGCAGTATTTT CASSLGTDYRDTQYF
many TRBJ1-5 TRBV2 - TGTGCCAGCAGTCCCGGGGGGCGAGGCAATCAGCCCCAGCATTTT CASSPGGRGNQPQHF
many TRBJ2-1 TRBV28 TRBD2 TGTGCCAGCAGTTCCCATCGGACTAGCGGCTCCTACAATGAGCAGTTCTTC CASSSHRTSGSYNEQFF
many TRBJ2-3 TRBV7-3 - TGTGCCAGCAGCTTAGGACCGCTGATTACACTTCCAGATACGCAGTATTTT CASSLGPLITLPDTQYF
few TRBJ2-7 TRBV4-3 TRBD2 TGCGCCAGCAGTCATGAAGCGGGGGGGTATAGCTCCTACGAACAGTACTTC CASSHEAGGYSSYEQYF
many TRBJ2-3 TRBV11-3 TRBD1 TGTGCCAGCAGCTTGCGCGACAGGGATCCAGATACGCAGTATTTT CASSLRDRDPDTQYF
many TRBJ2-1 TRBV4-3 TRBD2 TGCGCCAGCAGCCAATACCTAAGGACTAGCGGGAATGAGCAGTTCTTC CASSQYLRTSGNEQFF
many TRBJ1-2 TRBV14 - TGTGCCAGCAGCCAAGGGGTCTTTGCCCTCCCAAACTTCTATGGCTACACCTTC CASSQGVFALPNFYGYTF
many TRBJ2-3 TRBV15 TRBD2 TGTGCCACCAGCAGAACCGTGGGGGGGAGCACAGATACGCAGTATTTT CATSRTVGGSTDTQYF
few TRBJ2-2 TRBV14 - TGTGCCAGCGCCCCAGAGCTAACCGGGGAGCTGTTTTTT CASAPELTGELFF
few TRBJ1-4 TRBV12-3/TRBV12-4 - TGTGCCAGCAGTTTCTGGGTAATCCACGGTGAAAAACTGTTTTTT CASSFWVIHGEKLFF
few TRBJ2-1 TRBV4-3 - TGCGCCAGCAGCCCCGACAGTAGCTCCTACAATGAGCAGTTCTTC CASSPDSSSYNEQFF
- TRBJ2-1 TRBV2 - TGTGCCAGCAAATACCGGGACTGGGAATACGGTGAGCAGTTCTTC CASKYRDWEYGEQFF
- TRBJ1-1 TRBV29-1 - TGCAGCGTTGGGAGCAGGGGCGGGTACACTGAAGCTTTCTTT CSVGSRGGYTEAFF
- TRBJ2-5 TRBV2 - TGTGCCAGCAGTGAATACCCATTTGGGACCCAGTACTTC CASSEYPFGTQYF
few TRBJ2-2 TRBV19 - TGTGCCAGTAACCCTGGACTAACCACCGGGGAGCTGTTTTTT CASNPGLTTGELFF
few TRBJ2-7 TRBV19 - TGTGCCAGTAGTCGCCGAGGGGACTCCTACGAGCAGTACTTC CASSRRGDSYEQYF
many TRBJ2-3 TRBV20-1 TRBD2 TGCAGTGCTAGTTTAGCGGGGGGGCGCACAGATACGCAGTATTTT CSASLAGGRTDTQYF
few TRBJ2-5 TRBV18 - TGTGCCAGCTCACCGGGGAGGAGGGAGACCCAGTACTTC CASSPGRRETQYF
few TRBJ2-3 TRBV18 - TGTGCCAGCTCACTTAGTACTACAGATACGCAGTATTTT CASSLSTTDTQYF
many TRBJ1-6 TRBV20-1 - TGCAGTGCTAGAGATTCCGTGGGTTCACCCCTCCACTTT CSARDSVGSPLHF
few TRBJ1-1 TRBV7-2 TRBD1 TGTGCCAGCAGTCAGACAGGGGGATTGGAAGCTTTCTTT CASSQTGGLEAFF
- TRBJ1-4 TRBV29-1 - TGCAGCTGTAACGCGGGGAAAAAACTGTTTTTT CSCNAGKKLFF
many TRBJ2-7 TRBV12-3/TRBV12-4 - TGTGCCAGCACTCGCGAGGCGGGGTCCTACGAGCAGTACTTC CASTREAGSYEQYF
- TRBJ1-1 TRBV11-2 - TGTGCCAGCAGCTTAGTCGTGAGGACCTCTGAAGCTTTCTTT CASSLVVRTSEAFF
many TRBJ2-7 TRBV5-1 - TGCGCCAGCAGCTTACACATTGCCTACGAGCAGTACTTC CASSLHIAYEQYF
many TRBJ1-5 TRBV24-1 TRBD1 TGTGCCACCAGCGCAACAGGGGGCGCTGAGCAGCCCCAGCATTTT CATSATGGAEQPQHF
many TRBJ2-3 TRBV11-3 - TGTGCCAGCGGTTCCACAGATACGCAGTATTTT CASGSTDTQYF
many TRBJ2-3 TRBV4-3 - TGCGCCAGCAGCCTGGGGGGGGCCGGGCAAACAGATACGCAGTATTTT CASSLGGAGQTDTQYF
- TRBJ2-7 TRBV18 - TGTGCCAGCTCGCTGGCCAGAAACAAAGAGGAGCAGTACTTC CASSLARNKEEQYF
- TRBJ1-6 TRBV6-2/TRBV6-3 TRBD1 TGTGCCAGCAGTCCGCAGGGGGGATCACCCCTCCACTTT CASSPQGGSPLHF
few TRBJ2-3 TRBV5-6 TRBD2 TGTGCCAGCAGCTCGCTCGGGCTAGCGGGGATCCCGTGGGGCACAGATACGCAGTATTTT CASSSLGLAGIPWGTDTQYF
- TRBJ2-5 TRBV21-1 - TGTGCCAGCAGCAAAACCCCCACATCGCCCCGGGGGGGCCCAGAGACCCAGTACTTC CASSKTPTSPRGGPETQYF
few TRBJ2-4 TRBV15 - TGTGCCACCAGCAGAGAGGACGGGAGAAACATTCAGTACTTC CATSREDGRNIQYF